A single T cell receptor beta chain is shown here with its context. In Seattle, patients joined the study during active infection and were tracked longitudinally. Per the original data handling: Amplification from reference gene primers served as the basis for estimated nucleated cell counts. Generated by immunoSEQ multiplex PCR, the TCRdb table keeps only in-frame clones and is missing some. That table furnishes V, J and clone size, whereas the DNA furnished D and trimming. Here the sample spans about 180,000 clones, roughly 89% being singletons. This record comes from a study of blood T cell repertoires in COVID-19. Study information: Samples taken during acute and convalescent COVID-19 were collected in the United States, Italy and Spain. T cells, B-cell-depleted T cells, or PBMCs supplied cDNA or gDNA.

CDR3 length: 16 amino acids. Between the trimmed V and J ends, which lost 4 bases and 6 bases, there was a span of 22 bases. Germline assignment: CDR1 MNHEY and CDR2 SMNVEV (reference sequence). Sequences were obtained from peripheral blood. The V and J genes are TRBV27 and TRBJ2-7; D perhaps matches TRBD2 (6 bases). The clonotype originates from a woman aged 65 to 85 with COVID-19, enrolled during active disease. The CDR3 coding sequence is TGTGCCAGCAGTTCCCCCCGGTGGAGGGATGATGGCGAGCAGTACTTC. Amino acid sequence: CASSSPRWRDDGEQYF.